Listed here are 20 T cell receptor beta chains from one sample, sequenced in a study of blood T cell repertoires in COVID-19. Produced via immunoSEQ multiplex PCR; TCRdb's table is partial and in-frame only. The sample includes 150,000 to 200,000 clones, 90% of them seen just once. Sequenced: peripheral blood. The origin of the receptors is a man aged 60 to 75 with active or convalescent COVID-19.

The chain recombines TRBV19 with TRBJ1-6; 7 positions agree with TRBD1. CDR1 and CDR2 (germline): LNHDA, SQIVND (reference sequence). V lost 1 base, J lost 5 bases, and 2 bases stayed unmatched. CDR3 length: 15 amino acids. CDR3 nucleotide sequence: TGTGCCAGTAGTATAGGGGGACAGAATAATTCACCCCTCCACTTT. This codes for CASSIGGQNNSPLHF.

The chain is built from TRBV7-2 and TRBJ2-2; TRBD2 agrees at 7 bases. Trimming at V came to 5 bases and at J to 2 bases, leaving 14 bases not matched to a gene. The CDR3 totals 18 residues. Germline CDR1 is SGHTA and CDR2 is FQGNSA. CDR3 loop: CASSPRGASGFNTGELFF. CDR3 sequence (DNA): TGTGCCAGCAGCCCCCGCGGGGCTAGCGGATTTAACACCGGGGAGCTGTTTTTT.

The chain joins TRBV18 to TRBJ2-7; 14 bases map to TRBD2. The V gene's germline CDR1 is KGHSH and CDR2 LQKENI. The CDR3 runs to 15 residues. Losses at the gene ends were 0 bases for V and 5 bases for J; bases not matched to a gene: 0. CDR3 protein: CASSPPGLAGDEQYF. The CDR3 nucleotides are TGTGCCAGCTCACCACCGGGACTAGCGGGGGACGAGCAGTACTTC.

This chain uses TRBV2 with TRBJ1-1, with 8 bases matching TRBD1. There are 11 residues in the CDR3. V lost 7 bases, J lost 8 bases, and 3 bases stayed unmatched. Germline CDR1 is SNHLY and CDR2 is FYNNEI. Here the CDR3 reads CASTRDREAFF. The CDR3 DNA follows: TGTGCCAGCACTAGGGACAGGGAAGCTTTCTTT.

In this sample, this clone turned up a few times. Additional DNA sequences in this sample encode the identical CDR3. The chain recombines TRBV18 with TRBJ1-5; a weak D match, TRBD1 (6 bases). CDR1 and CDR2 from the germline V gene are KGHSH and LQKENI. This CDR3 region has 15 residues. V was clipped by 6 bases and J by 0 bases, with 12 bases between them. CDR3 sequence (DNA): TGTGCCAGCTCGGAACAGGGTAATAGCAATCAGCCCCAGCATTTT. Translating it yields CASSEQGNSNQPQHF.

The rearrangement joins TRBV10-1 to TRBJ1-1; weak D call: TRBD1 (5 bases). The CDR3 totals 14 residues. The germline CDR1 and CDR2 sequences are WNHNN and SYGVQD (reference sequence). V shed 7 bases and J shed 5 bases, with 17 bases lying between them. This chain's CDR3 is CASISGLSGTEAFF. CDR3 nucleotides: TGCGCCAGCATCTCGGGACTCTCGGGAACTGAAGCTTTCTTT.

V and J are TRBV15 and TRBJ1-1; D is unclear. The V end lost 1 base, the J end lost 8 bases, and 17 bases lay between the germline ends. The germline V gene encodes CDR1 LNHNV and CDR2 YYDKDF (reference sequence). The CDR3 loop spans 15 amino acids. The CDR3 loop reads CATSRVRGSFLEAFF. DNA of the CDR3: TGTGCCACCAGCAGAGTCCGGGGTAGTTTCTTAGAAGCTTTCTTT.

The table lists this clone with a count of one. The gene calls are TRBV7-2 and TRBJ1-6; 8 nucleotides line up with TRBD1. Germline loops: CDR1 SGHTA, CDR2 FQGNSA. CDR3 length: 15 residues. Trimming removed 1 base from V and 5 bases from J; junction bases left unmatched: 1. The CDR3 nucleotides read TGTGCCAGCAGCTTAGACAGGGGGAATAATTCACCCCTCCACTTT. Amino acids: CASSLDRGNNSPLHF.

The chain joins TRBV4-2 to TRBJ2-1; 14 nucleotides match TRBD2. V was pared by 3 bases and J by 8 bases, with 6 bases of the junction left unmatched. The CDR3 has 16 residues. Per germline, CDR1 LGHNA and CDR2 YNFKEQ. The chain's CDR3 is CASSQRGLAGEDEQFF. The CDR3 DNA reads as TGTGCCAGCAGCCAGAGGGGACTAGCGGGAGAGGATGAGCAGTTCTTC.

This CDR3 is CASSEGAHNNEQFF. The CDR3 DNA follows: TGTGCCAGCAGTGAAGGGGCCCACAACAATGAGCAGTTCTTC. The chain couples TRBV6-4 to TRBJ2-1; tentative D call: TRBD1 (5 bases). From germline, CDR1 is MRHNA and CDR2 SNTAGT. CDR3 length: 14 amino acids. The V gene lost 3 bases and the J gene lost 5 bases, with 11 bases spanning the gap.

The V call is TRBV5-6, the J call TRBJ2-3; 10 bases fit TRBD1. The CDR3 runs 17 residues. V gave up 5 bases and J gave up 3 bases; unmatched junction bases: 12. The germline CDR1 and CDR2 sequences are SGHDT and YYEEEE. CDR3: CASRPGIGDRGTDTQYF. Here the CDR3 DNA reads TGTGCCAGCAGGCCGGGGATCGGGGACAGGGGTACAGATACGCAGTATTTT.

The rearrangement uses TRBV12-3 or TRBV12-4 and TRBJ1-2; the match to TRBD1 covers 10 bases. Trimming cost V 4 bases and J 12 bases; bases outside gene matches: 5. The CDR3 spans 12 residues. The CDR3 sequence is CASSSGTGANTF. CDR3 DNA: TGTGCCAGCAGTTCCGGGACAGGGGCAAACACCTTC.

V and J are TRBV5-1 and TRBJ2-5; tentative D call: TRBD2 (5 bases). This CDR3 is 13 amino acids long. The germline gives CDR1 SGHRS, CDR2 YFSETQ. Trimming took off 4 bases at V and 2 bases at J, with 9 bases between the two ends. The CDR3: CASSPGSQETQYF. CDR3 DNA sequence: TGCGCCAGCAGCCCGGGGTCGCAAGAGACCCAGTACTTC.

The gene calls are TRBV27 and TRBJ1-5; TRBD1 matches at 10 bases. The germline V gene has CDR1 MNHEY and CDR2 SMNVEV (reference sequence). The CDR3 has 16 amino acids. With 1 base clipped from V and 5 bases from J, the junction kept 5 bases outside the gene matches. Written as DNA, the CDR3 is TGTGCCAGCAGTTTATTGACGGGGACAGGGGATCAGCCCCAGCATTTT. It codes for CASSLLTGTGDQPQHF.

This clone appeared once. The chain has TRBV4-1 and TRBJ2-1; D is possibly TRBD2 (5 bases). This CDR3 contains 15 residues. Trimming shortened V by 3 bases and J by 0 bases, and 9 bases separated the two germline ends. Per the germline V gene, CDR1 is MGHRA and CDR2 is YSYEKL. CDR3 bases: TGCGCCAGCAGCCAGAGAGGGAGCTCCTACAATGAGCAGTTCTTC. Encoded protein: CASSQRGSSYNEQFF.

The gene calls are TRBV5-8 and TRBJ1-3; D not certain. Germline V gene data show CDR1 as SGHTS and CDR2 as YDEGEE. The CDR3 loop spans 14 amino acids. Trimming removed 4 bases at V and 3 bases at J, with 11 bases between. Written as DNA, the CDR3 is TGTGCCAGCAGCCCACGGACTGGTGGAAACACCATATATTTT. Its protein is CASSPRTGGNTIYF.

This chain links TRBV10-3 with TRBJ2-7; the D gene is possibly TRBD1 (5 bases). V shed 0 bases and J shed 3 bases, with 6 bases lying between them. This CDR3 contains 13 residues. Germline CDR1 reads ENHRY; CDR2 reads SYGVKD. CDR3 coding DNA: TGTGCCATCAGTGAGTCGACAGTCTACGAGCAGTACTTC. Translation gives CAISESTVYEQYF.

V usage is TRBV6-5 and J usage is TRBJ1-2, with D possibly being TRBD1 (6 bases). Trimming removed 6 bases from V and 5 bases from J, with 19 bases in between. Germline V gene lookup returns CDR1 MNHEY and CDR2 SVGAGI. The CDR3 sequence is 15 residues long. The CDR3 sequence is CASSRMTRGHYGYTF. In DNA, the CDR3 is TGTGCCAGCAGCCGTATGACGCGGGGGCATTATGGCTACACCTTC.

The chain joins TRBV2 to TRBJ2-7; D perhaps matches TRBD1 (5 bases). The V gene lost 4 bases and the J gene lost 6 bases, with 13 bases spanning the gap. CDR1 is SNHLY and CDR2 is FYNNEI in the germline V gene. The CDR3 spans 13 residues. As DNA, the CDR3 is TGTGCCAGCAGTGGGCAGGGTGTTAGCGAGCAGTACTTC. It encodes CASSGQGVSEQYF. The full variable domain, its missing parts supplied by reference TRBV2 and TRBJ2-7, is EPEVTQTPSHQVTQMGQEVILRCVPISNHLYFYWYRQILGQKVEFLVSFYNNEISEKSEIFDDQFSVERPDGSNFTLKIRSTKLEDSAMYFCASSGQGVSEQYFGPGTRLTVT.

CDR3 region: CASSLGTEVNEKLFF. CDR3 coding DNA: TGTGCCAGCAGCCTGGGGACGGAGGTTAATGAAAAACTGTTTTTT. This chain uses TRBV5-4 with TRBJ1-4, with D possibly being TRBD1 (5 bases). CDR3 size: 15 residues. Germline V gene data show CDR1 as SGHNT and CDR2 as YYREEE (reference sequence). The V end lost 4 bases, the J end lost 4 bases, and 14 bases lay between the germline ends.